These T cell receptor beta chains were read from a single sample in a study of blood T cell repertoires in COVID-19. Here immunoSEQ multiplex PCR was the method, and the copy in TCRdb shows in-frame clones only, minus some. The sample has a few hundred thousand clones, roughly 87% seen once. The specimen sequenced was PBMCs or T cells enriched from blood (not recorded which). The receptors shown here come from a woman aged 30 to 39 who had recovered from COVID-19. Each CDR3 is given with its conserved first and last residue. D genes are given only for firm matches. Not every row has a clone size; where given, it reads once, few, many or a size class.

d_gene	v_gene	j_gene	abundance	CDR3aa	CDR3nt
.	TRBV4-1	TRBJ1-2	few	CASRDRTTESYGYTF	TGCGCCAGCAGAGACAGGACGACGGAATCCTATGGCTACACCTTC
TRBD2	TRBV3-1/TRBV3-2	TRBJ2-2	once	CASRRLAGFTGELFF	TGTGCCAGCAGACGACTAGCGGGGTTCACCGGGGAGCTGTTTTTT
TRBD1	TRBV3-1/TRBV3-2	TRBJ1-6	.	CASSSGAGGSPLHF	TGTGCCAGCAGCTCCGGGGCAGGGGGCTCACCCCTCCACTTT
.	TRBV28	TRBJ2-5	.	CASSLPSRETQYF	TGTGCCAGCAGTTTACCTTCTCGGGAGACCCAGTACTTC
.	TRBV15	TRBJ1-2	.	CATSREFGGYTF	TGTGCCACCAGCAGAGAGTTCGGGGGCTACACCTTC
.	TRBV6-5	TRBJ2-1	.	CASRLGQYNEQFF	TGTGCCAGCAGACTAGGGCAATACAATGAGCAGTTCTTC
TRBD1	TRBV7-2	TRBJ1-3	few	CASSSGGGGGNTIYF	TGTGCCAGCAGCTCAGGGGGCGGCGGTGGAAACACCATATATTTT
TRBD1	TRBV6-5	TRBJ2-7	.	CASYGTVSYEQYF	TGTGCCAGTTACGGGACAGTCTCCTACGAGCAGTACTTC
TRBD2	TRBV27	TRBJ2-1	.	CASSPRTSGRPSMYNEQFF	TGTGCCAGCAGTCCTCGGACTAGCGGGAGGCCGAGTATGTACAATGAGCAGTTCTTC
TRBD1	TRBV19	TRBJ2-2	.	CASSVRQGALGGELFF	TGTGCCAGTAGTGTCAGACAGGGGGCGCTTGGCGGGGAGCTGTTTTTT
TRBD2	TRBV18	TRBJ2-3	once	CASSPIGEGDTQYF	TGTGCCAGCTCACCAATAGGGGAGGGAGATACGCAGTATTTT
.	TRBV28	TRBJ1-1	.	CASSLFTGYTEAFF	TGTGCCAGCAGTTTATTCACAGGGTACACTGAAGCTTTCTTT
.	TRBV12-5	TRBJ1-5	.	CASGTSNQPQHF	TGTGCTAGTGGAACAAGCAATCAGCCCCAGCATTTT
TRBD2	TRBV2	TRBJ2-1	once	CASSRGGSRYNEQFF	TGTGCCAGCAGCCGTGGCGGGAGCCGCTACAATGAGCAGTTCTTC
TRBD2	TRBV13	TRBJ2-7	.	CASSSSYAGVGEQYF	TGTGCCAGCAGCTCCTCCTACGCGGGAGTGGGGGAGCAGTACTTC
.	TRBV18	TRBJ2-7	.	CASSLLYEQYF	TGTGCCAGCTCACTCCTCTACGAGCAGTACTTC
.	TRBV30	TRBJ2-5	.	CAWREQATTQETQYF	TGTGCCTGGAGGGAACAGGCCACAACCCAAGAGACCCAGTACTTC
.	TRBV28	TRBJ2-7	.	CASSFLDGLETYEQYF	TGTGCCAGCAGTTTCCTGGACGGACTCGAGACCTACGAGCAGTACTTC
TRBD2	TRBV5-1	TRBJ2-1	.	CASSLLAGGDGEQFF	TGCGCCAGCAGCTTGCTAGCGGGGGGGGATGGTGAGCAGTTCTTC
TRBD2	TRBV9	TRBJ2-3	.	CASSAGTSGYTDTQYF	TGTGCCAGCAGCGCCGGGACTAGCGGATACACAGATACGCAGTATTTT
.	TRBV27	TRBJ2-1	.	CASSQLPDRISNEQFF	TGTGCCAGCAGTCAACTCCCGGACAGAATCAGCAATGAGCAGTTCTTC
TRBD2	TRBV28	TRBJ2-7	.	CASSSSSGDSYEQYF	TGTGCCAGCAGTTCTTCTAGCGGGGACTCCTACGAGCAGTACTTC
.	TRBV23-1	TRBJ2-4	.	CASSGLEGNIQYF	TGCGCCAGCAGTGGCCTTGAGGGAAACATTCAGTACTTC
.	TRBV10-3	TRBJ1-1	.	CAISDPKNTEAFF	TGTGCCATCAGTGACCCCAAGAACACTGAAGCTTTCTTT
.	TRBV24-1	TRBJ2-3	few	CATSDWTFTDTQYF	TGTGCCACCAGTGATTGGACTTTCACAGATACGCAGTATTTT
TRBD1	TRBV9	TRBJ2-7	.	CASSLRDSPYEQYF	TGTGCCAGCAGCCTGAGGGACAGCCCCTACGAGCAGTACTTC
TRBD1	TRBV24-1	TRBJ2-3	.	CATSDLNRGTRDTQYF	TGTGCCACCAGTGATTTGAACAGGGGGACCCGTGATACGCAGTATTTT
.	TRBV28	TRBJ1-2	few	CASSYSGTINGYTF	TGTGCCAGCAGCTACTCCGGGACAATCAATGGCTACACCTTC
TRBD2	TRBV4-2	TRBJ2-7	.	CASSQESGGSYEQYF	TGTGCCAGCAGCCAAGAGAGCGGGGGGTCCTACGAGCAGTACTTC
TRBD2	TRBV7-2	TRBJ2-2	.	CASSLVRTSGGTGELFF	TGTGCCAGCAGCTTAGTAAGGACTAGCGGGGGGACCGGGGAGCTGTTTTTT
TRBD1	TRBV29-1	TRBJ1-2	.	CSVRPDREEGYGYTF	TGCAGCGTTAGACCTGACAGGGAAGAAGGCTATGGCTACACCTTC
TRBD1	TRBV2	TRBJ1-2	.	CASSAPGQQNYGYTF	TGTGCCAGCAGTGCTCCGGGACAGCAGAACTATGGCTACACCTTC
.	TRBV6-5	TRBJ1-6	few	CASSYSRGYNSPLHF	TGTGCCAGCAGTTACTCCAGGGGATATAATTCACCCCTCCACTTT
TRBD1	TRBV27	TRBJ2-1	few	CASKPDRGFYNEQFF	TGTGCCAGCAAGCCCGACAGGGGTTTCTACAATGAGCAGTTCTTC
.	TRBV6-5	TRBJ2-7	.	CASSRPPGYEQYF	TGTGCCAGCAGTCGCCCCCCCGGGTACGAGCAGTACTTC
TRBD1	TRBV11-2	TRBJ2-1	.	CASRHYRGQDPNEQFF	TGTGCCAGCAGGCACTACAGGGGGCAGGATCCCAATGAGCAGTTCTTC
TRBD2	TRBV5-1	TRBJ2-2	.	CASSLVSSGINTGELFF	TGCGCCAGCAGCTTGGTGTCTAGCGGGATTAACACCGGGGAGCTGTTTTTT
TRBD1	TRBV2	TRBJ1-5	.	CASTTGQGAGNQPQHF	TGTGCCAGCACCACGGGGCAGGGGGCTGGAAATCAGCCCCAGCATTTT
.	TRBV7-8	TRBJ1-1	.	CASSPARENTEAFF	TGTGCCAGCAGCCCCGCGAGGGAGAACACTGAAGCTTTCTTT
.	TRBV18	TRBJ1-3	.	CASSPPPGGSNTIYF	TGTGCCAGCTCACCACCGCCAGGAGGTTCAAACACCATATATTTT
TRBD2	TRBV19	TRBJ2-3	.	CASSISSGLADTQYF	TGTGCCAGTAGTATTTCTAGCGGGTTGGCAGATACGCAGTATTTT
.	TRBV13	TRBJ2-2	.	CASSLTGLGTGELFF	TGTGCCAGCAGCTTAACAGGGCTCGGCACCGGGGAGCTGTTTTTT
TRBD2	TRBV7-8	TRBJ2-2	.	CASSPLSGGVNTGELFF	TGTGCCAGCAGCCCCCTTAGCGGGGGAGTTAACACCGGGGAGCTGTTTTTT
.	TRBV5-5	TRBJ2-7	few	CASSLGVSLYEQYF	TGTGCCAGCAGCTTGGGCGTATCGCTCTACGAGCAGTACTTC
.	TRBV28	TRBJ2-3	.	CASSSPGRSTDTQYF	TGTGCCAGCAGTTCACCAGGGAGGAGCACAGATACGCAGTATTTT
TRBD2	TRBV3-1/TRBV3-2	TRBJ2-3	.	CASSPRLAGDTDTQYF	TGTGCCAGCAGCCCAAGACTAGCGGGGGACACAGATACGCAGTATTTT
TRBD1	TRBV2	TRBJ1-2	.	CASSVDRGLYGYTF	TGTGCCAGCAGCGTTGACAGGGGGCTCTATGGCTACACCTTC
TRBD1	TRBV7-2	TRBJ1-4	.	CASSLVRGHEKLFF	TGTGCCAGCAGCTTAGTCAGGGGGCATGAAAAACTGTTTTTT
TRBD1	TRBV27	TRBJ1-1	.	CASSLDRGYTEAFF	TGTGCCAGCAGTTTGGACAGGGGCTACACTGAAGCTTTCTTT
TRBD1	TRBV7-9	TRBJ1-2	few	CASSLATGYGYTF	TGTGCCAGCAGCTTAGCGACAGGGTATGGCTACACCTTC
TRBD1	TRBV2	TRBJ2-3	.	CASRDLEGADTQYF	TGTGCCAGCAGGGATCTAGAGGGGGCGGATACGCAGTATTTT
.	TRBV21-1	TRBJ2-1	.	CASSNPPQRGLNHYNEQFF	TGTGCCAGCAGCAACCCGCCCCAGCGGGGGCTCAACCATTACAATGAGCAGTTCTTC
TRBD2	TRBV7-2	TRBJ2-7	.	CASSSGLAGVLEQYF	TGTGCCAGCAGCTCAGGACTAGCGGGAGTTCTCGAGCAGTACTTC
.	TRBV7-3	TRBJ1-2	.	CASSLTGEANYGYTF	TGTGCCAGCAGCTTAACAGGGGAGGCCAACTATGGCTACACCTTC